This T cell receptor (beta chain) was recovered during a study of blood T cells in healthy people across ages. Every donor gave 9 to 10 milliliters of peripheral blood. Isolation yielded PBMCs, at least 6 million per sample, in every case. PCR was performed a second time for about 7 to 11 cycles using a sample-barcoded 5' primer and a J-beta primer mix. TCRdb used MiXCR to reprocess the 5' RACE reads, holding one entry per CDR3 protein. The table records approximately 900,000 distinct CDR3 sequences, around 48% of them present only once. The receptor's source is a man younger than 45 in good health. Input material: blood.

The CDR3 is CASSVGAGTSSYEQYF. The CDR3 DNA reads as TGTGCCAGCAGCGTGGGAGCCGGGACTAGCAGTTACGAGCAGTACTTC. This chain joins TRBV9 and TRBJ2-7, with TRBD2 identical over 9 bases. The length of the CDR3 is 16 residues. The V and J ends lost 2 bases and 4 bases, in that order; junction bases with no gene match: 10. CDR1 and CDR2 from the germline V gene are SGDLS and YYNGEE.